The T cell receptor (beta chain) under discussion was sequenced for a study of blood T cell repertoires in COVID-19 (dated by TCRdb to the early 2020s). Regarding the complete study: Samples covering the acute and convalescent phases of COVID-19 were provided by collaborators in the United States, Italy and Spain. The prospective study material was composed of cDNA or gDNA derived from T cells, B-cell-depleted T cells, or PBMCs. Deeply sampled blood TCRbeta repertoires from subjects exposed to, actively infected with, or recovered from COVID-19 were included in the dataset. The repertoires were made available in a free public database intended to serve as a resource for research on the immune response to SARS-CoV-2. The samples were drawn from two sources: the first 160 participants of the ongoing ImmuneRACE study, and fewer than 1,500 subjects contributed by 6 global collaborators. Nearly every sample came with metadata listing a de-identified subject ID, COVID-19 status, age in years and sex. Where HLA class I and class II types were available, the types were taken from metadata supplied by the sample provider, not from assay-based typing. General findings and caveats noted by the study authors: How much clinical and demographic metadata was included differed by source and by participant, and the metadata was provided uncurated.

CDR1 MNHEY and CDR2 SVGEGT were looked up in the germline V gene. V ends up 4 bases short and J 3 bases short, with an unmatched junction base count of 4. The CDR3 runs 14 residues from the cysteine to the phenylalanine. The DNA shown is the 42-base CDR3, in frame from base 1. One collaborating source in Seattle enrolled patients while the patients were actively infected and followed the patients over time throughout the course of disease. The collaborating institutions used their own protocols to collect whole blood in K2EDTA tubes. For TCRbeta analysis, collaborator samples were shipped as frozen whole blood, as isolated PBMCs, or as DNA extracted from either sample type. The immunoSEQ Assay, a bias-controlled multiplex PCR, was used to amplify TCRbeta CDR3 regions from genomic DNA. The published analysis was carried out like this. The number of nucleated cells in each sample was estimated from the amplification of reference gene primers within the assay. To quantify the absolute abundance of each unique TCRbeta CDR3 rearrangement, sequence reads were collapsed and filtered. Productive Simpson clonality was computed per sample as the square root of Simpson's diversity index over productive rearrangements. TCRdb took over this immuneACCESS table, retaining in-frame rearrangements with V and J assigned. Such tables are incomplete; in checked studies, under half of the missing clones stem from an unresolved V gene, and the remainder is unexplained. From that table come the V and J calls and clone size; the DNA was used to work out D and trimming. The sample profile shows fewer than 300,000 clones; about 89% of them were found once. The top ten constitute approximately 2% of the sample.

This clone was detected once. What this receptor recognizes is not known. No much larger clone exists at a distance of one base, and base qualities are not known. The rearrangement joined TRBV6-2 or TRBV6-3 to TRBJ2-7, with 9 central nucleotides matching TRBD2. The sequence came from a woman aged 25 to 39 with COVID-19, enrolled during active disease. Sequenced sample: peripheral blood. The DNA sequence follows: TGTGCCAGCAGTTCTGGGCGGGAGGGCTACGAGCAGTACTTC. Its protein product is CASSSGREGYEQYF.